These 14 T cell receptor beta chains originate from one sample sequenced in a study of shared clonotypes between healthy human individuals. Sequenced by immunoSEQ multiplex PCR; TCRdb stores in-frame clones only, minus some. The table shows about 1 million clones, with more than 65% occurring only once. The sample comprised memory CD4+ T cells sorted from blood. Subset reported: CD45RA-negative fraction. The receptor source for this set is a man aged 18 to 29 in good health.

This clone has more than one count but fewer than ten. This chain uses TRBV6-6 with TRBJ2-1, with no clear D. CDR1 MNHNY and CDR2 SVGAGI come from the germline V gene (reference sequence). Deletions cut 7 bases from V and 7 bases from J, with 14 bases between. This CDR3 is built from 13 residues. Here the CDR3 reads CASKTVDGNEQFF. The DNA of the CDR3 is TGTGCCAGCAAGACGGTGGATGGGAATGAGCAGTTCTTC.

The CDR3 nucleotides are TGTGCCAGCAGCTTAGGGTATGGTCGGGAGCAGTTCTTC. Translation: CASSLGYGREQFF. V is TRBV11-3 and J is TRBJ2-1; D remains ambiguous. The CDR3 covers 13 residues. The germline V and J ends were trimmed by 1 base and 10 bases, with 11 bases remaining between them. CDR1 is SGHNT and CDR2 is YENEEA in the germline V gene.

The chain is built from TRBV30 and TRBJ1-3; 8 bases agree with TRBD1. CDR3 length: 16 residues. Trimming took 2 bases from V and 0 from J; bases not matched to a gene: 6. Germline loops: CDR1 GTSNPN, CDR2 SVGIG (reference sequence). The CDR3 protein is CAWSLGDRISGNTIYF. CDR3 nucleotides: TGTGCCTGGAGTCTCGGGGACAGGATCTCTGGAAACACCATATATTTT.

This chain joins TRBV18 and TRBJ2-1, with TRBD1 matching 9 bases. CDR3 length: 14 amino acids. CDR1 is KGHSH and CDR2 is LQKENI in the germline V gene. V lost 5 bases to trimming and J lost 9 bases; unmatched junction nucleotides: 8. The CDR3 DNA sequence: TGTGCCAGCTCAACGGGACAGGGTTACGCTGAGCAGTTCTTC. Translating it yields CASSTGQGYAEQFF.

The chain combines TRBV5-5 with TRBJ2-5, with D perhaps matching TRBD1 (5 bases). The V end was cut by 5 bases, the J end by 6 bases, with 11 bases between. From germline, CDR1 is SGHKS and CDR2 YYEKEE (reference sequence). This CDR3 has 12 residues. The CDR3 reads CASRGDAKTQYF. The CDR3 DNA sequence: TGTGCCAGCAGAGGGGATGCGAAGACCCAGTACTTC.

The J gene is TRBJ1-2, the V gene TRBV5-1; D ambiguous. CDR3 length: 13 residues. Germline CDR1 reads SGHRS; CDR2 reads YFSETQ. V was trimmed by 4 bases and J by 4 bases, leaving 11 bases between them. As DNA, the CDR3 is TGCGCCAGCAGCGTAGGTCTCACCTATGGCTACACCTTC. Translated: CASSVGLTYGYTF.

This clone was counted between two and nine times. V and J are TRBV7-2 and TRBJ2-2; 9 positions match TRBD2. The germline V gene has CDR1 SGHTA and CDR2 FQGNSA. V was clipped by 2 bases and J by 2 bases; unmatched bases: 3. This CDR3 spans 16 amino acids. The CDR3 coding sequence is TGTGCCAGCAGCTTATTTAGCGGGGGTAACACCGGGGAGCTGTTTTTT. Amino acids: CASSLFSGGNTGELFF.

The chain combines TRBV19 with TRBJ2-1; the match to TRBD1 covers 9 bases. V lost 3 bases to trimming and J lost 8 bases; unmatched junction nucleotides: 14. This CDR3 spans 17 amino acids. Germline CDR1 LNHDA, CDR2 SQIVND (reference sequence). The chain's CDR3 is CASSMRGDRVGGHEQFF. Here the CDR3 DNA reads TGTGCCAGTAGTATGAGAGGGGACAGGGTTGGGGGCCATGAGCAGTTCTTC.

V is TRBV6-1 and J is TRBJ1-6, with 8 bases that match TRBD1. V was pared by 1 base and J by 7 bases, with 3 bases of the junction left unmatched. The CDR3 runs to 15 residues. Germline-derived CDR1 and CDR2 are MNHNS and SASEGT. This CDR3 is CASSEGQGANSPLHF. The CDR3 DNA reads TGTGCCAGCAGTGAAGGGCAGGGGGCGAATTCACCCCTCCACTTT.

This chain uses TRBV11-2 with TRBJ2-1, with D possibly being TRBD1 or TRBD2 (5 bases each). Trimming removed 0 bases at V and 6 bases at J, with 12 bases between. Germline CDR1 SGHAT, CDR2 FQNNGV. The CDR3 has 15 amino acids. The CDR3 reads CASSLDGTDLNEQFF. The CDR3 coding sequence is TGTGCCAGCAGCTTAGATGGGACGGACCTCAATGAGCAGTTCTTC.

The table lists this clone with a few counts. One junction end does not reproduce the germline sequence, and a read error may be involved. This rearrangement joins TRBV20-1 to TRBJ2-1; a possible D gene is TRBD1 (6 bases). CDR1 and CDR2 (germline): DFQATT, SNEGSKA (reference sequence). This CDR3 is built from 11 residues. The CDR3 sequence is CSAINGWTVLF. The CDR3 DNA sequence: TGCAGTGCCATCAACGGGTGGACAGTACTCTTC.

This clone turned up a few times. CDR3 residues: CASSPLLTGGQNEKLFF. The CDR3 DNA follows: TGTGCCAGCTCACCCCTTTTGACAGGGGGCCAGAATGAAAAACTGTTTTTT. The rearrangement joins TRBV18 to TRBJ1-4, with 10 bases lining up with TRBD1. CDR3 length equals 17 residues. V shed 3 bases, J shed 5 bases, and the junction held 9 bases outside the gene matches. Germline CDR1 reads KGHSH; CDR2 reads LQKENI.

V usage is TRBV5-5 and J usage is TRBJ2-2; no firm D call. Germline loops: CDR1 SGHKS, CDR2 YYEKEE (reference sequence). V dropped 0 bases and J dropped 4 bases, with 13 bases sitting between them. The CDR3 length is 16 residues. This CDR3 is CASSLASGVVTGELFF. CDR3 in DNA: TGTGCCAGCAGCTTGGCCTCCGGTGTGGTCACCGGGGAGCTGTTTTTT.

This rearrangement joins TRBV15 to TRBJ2-7; 8 nucleotides match TRBD2. Unmatched junction bases numbered 2, after V lost 1 base and J lost 6 bases. The germline gives CDR1 LNHNV, CDR2 YYDKDF (reference sequence). CDR3 size: 13 residues. CDR3 region: CATSRVREGEQYF. The CDR3 coding sequence is TGTGCCACCAGCAGAGTACGGGAGGGCGAGCAGTACTTC.